This is a list of T cell receptor beta chains from one sample in a study of cytomegalovirus exposure and HLA in healthy donors. Profiled with immunoSEQ multiplex PCR; TCRdb holds only in-frame clones, not every one. The table shows some 100,000 clones, with 70% to 85% occurring only once. Material for sequencing was PBMCs. The receptors were sampled from a man aged 50 to 60 in good health and CMV-seropositive. CDR3s leave out the opening cysteine and the closing phenylalanine or tryptophan.

j_call | v_call | cdr3_aa
TRBJ2-3 | TRBV4-1 | ASSHVAGASADTQY
TRBJ2-7 | TRBV5-1 | ASSLSPGLAGGEQY
TRBJ1-5 | TRBV5-6 | ASSSRDRGNQPQH
TRBJ1-2 | TRBV25-1 | ASKGEGARGYT
TRBJ1-5 | TRBV30 | AWTQAGDPSQPQH
TRBJ2-3 | TRBV4-2 | ASSQDWSSGGVGPRY
TRBJ2-3 | TRBV28 | ASSSGDTDTQY
TRBJ1-1 | TRBV11-3 | ASSLDPTGSTEAF
TRBJ1-2 | TRBV4-1 | ASSQESVGGYT
NA | TRBV4-1 | ASSQLAGTSPHEQY
TRBJ2-1 | TRBV29-1 | SVEDPGSSSYNEQF
TRBJ2-5 | TRBV5-1 | ASSLAMETQY
TRBJ1-1 | TRBV5-1 | ASSLGTLNTEAF
TRBJ1-6 | TRBV28 | ASRRDPGGPLH
TRBJ1-3 | TRBV7-9 | ASSLIGTGIGNTIY
TRBJ1-2 | TRBV19 | ASSIEQGYYGYT
TRBJ2-1 | TRBV19 | ASSSGSLDNEQF
TRBJ2-7 | TRBV7-8 | ASSFAVVYEQY
TRBJ1-6 | TRBV5-4 | ASSFTVTSSPLH
TRBJ2-2 | TRBV5-6 | ASSLWRGASGELF
TRBJ1-1 | TRBV7-3 | ASSLERGYEAF
TRBJ1-1 | TRBV18 | ASSPPGQGFYEAF
TRBJ2-2 | TRBV5-8 | AAEGENTGELF
TRBJ2-3 | TRBV5-1 | ASSAGGPSTDTQY
TRBJ1-2 | TRBV11-2 | ASSPLPPGDYGYT
TRBJ1-4 | TRBV28 | ASSFSGTGRGKLF
TRBJ1-5 | TRBV2 | ASRAGQEGQPQH
TRBJ2-7 | TRBV7-9 | ASSRSGQGTYEQY
TRBJ2-7 | TRBV19 | ASSSPASGREQY
TRBJ1-5 | TRBV15 | ATSRVQASNQPQH
TRBJ2-7 | TRBV5-1 | ASSRTGESAYEQY
TRBJ2-1 | TRBV19 | ASRRTGDNEQF
TRBJ2-5 | TRBV6-6 | ASLRLAGAEKTQY
TRBJ2-3 | TRBV5-1 | ASSLDSGSSTDTQY
TRBJ1-2 | TRBV7-2 | ASSLAPTGVYGYT
TRBJ2-3 | TRBV30 | AWSASASGNTQY
TRBJ2-5 | TRBV30 | ASAGGYQETQY
TRBJ2-7 | TRBV28 | ASSRRTEQY
TRBJ1-3 | TRBV6-6 | ASSRGVGGIGNTIY
TRBJ2-1 | TRBV5-4 | ASSLGLAAYNEQF
TRBJ2-1 | TRBV4-2 | ASSREREWYNEQF
TRBJ1-2 | TRBV6-6 | AIGGAGGYT